A selection of T cell receptor beta chains follows, all from one sample in a study of blood T cell repertoires in COVID-19. Data came from immunoSEQ multiplex PCR; TCRdb stores just in-frame clones and leaves some out. The profile shows 85,000 to 110,000 clones, about 90% of them singletons. What was sequenced was peripheral blood. Source of these receptors: a human donor in a cohort sampled during active COVID-19. Each CDR3 is given with its conserved first and last residue. The D gene is left open where the match is weak. Part of the rows lack a size; the others show once, few, many or a class for expanded clones.

TGTGCCGAGGCCGACAGGGTCCAGTTGACAGGGACCGGGGAGCTGTTTTTT CAEADRVQLTGTGELFF TRBD1 TRBJ2-2 . TRBV7-9
TGTGCCAGCAGCGTAGTAGGGCGACTAGCGGGAGGGCCCTCGAATGAGCAGTTCTTC CASSVVGRLAGGPSNEQFF TRBD2 TRBJ2-1 . TRBV9
TGTGCCAGCAGTTTCGCGGCGGGAGGGTATGAGCAGTTCTTC CASSFAAGGYEQFF TRBD2 TRBJ2-1 . TRBV28
TGTGCCAGCAGCTTAGGGCCCGGGGGGGCAAGCGAGACCCAGTACTTC CASSLGPGGASETQYF TRBD2 TRBJ2-5 . TRBV7-6
TGCGCCAGCAGCCAAGATTCACCCAGTCGGGGCTCTGGAAACACCATATATTTT CASSQDSPSRGSGNTIYF . TRBJ1-3 . TRBV4-1
TGTGCCAGTAGTATAGGAACAGGGTCTTTCCCAGATACGCAGTATTTT CASSIGTGSFPDTQYF . TRBJ2-3 . TRBV19
TGTGCCAGCAGCCTCTGGACTACCACCTTAGGGACCCAGTACTTC CASSLWTTTLGTQYF . TRBJ2-5 . TRBV3-1/TRBV3-2
TGTGCCACCAGCCTCCGACCGCGAGCGGGACAGGGACTGTACTCTGGAAACACCATATATTTT CATSLRPRAGQGLYSGNTIYF TRBD1 TRBJ1-3 . TRBV15
TGTGCCTGGAGTACGAGGACTAGCACTGAAGCTTTCTTT CAWSTRTSTEAFF . TRBJ1-1 . TRBV30
TGTGCCAGCAGTCGGGAGGAGACCCAGTACTTC CASSREETQYF . TRBJ2-5 . TRBV12-3/TRBV12-4
TGTGCCAGCAGGTGGGACAGGGATAATTCACCCCTCCACTTT CASRWDRDNSPLHF TRBD1 TRBJ1-6 . TRBV27
TGCGCCAGCAGCTTGGGGTTACAGAGAGAGCAGTACTTC CASSLGLQREQYF . TRBJ2-7 once TRBV5-1
TGCAGCGTTGAGGGGGGGCTCGGCGCCCGGTTAGAGACCCAGTACTTC CSVEGGLGARLETQYF . TRBJ2-5 . TRBV29-1
TGCAGCGGGATATCGGGACAGAACACTGAAGCTTTCTTT CSGISGQNTEAFF . TRBJ1-1 once TRBV29-1
TGTGCCAGCAGCTTAGTTGAAACTATTGGAGAGACCCAGTACTTC CASSLVETIGETQYF . TRBJ2-5 few TRBV7-9
TGCGCCAGCAACCGCGACATTAGCGGGGCCCAAGAGACCCAGTACTTC CASNRDISGAQETQYF TRBD2 TRBJ2-5 . TRBV5-1
TGTGCCAGCAGCATAGACAGGGGTGTCCTCCCCTACGAGCAGTACTTC CASSIDRGVLPYEQYF TRBD1 TRBJ2-7 once TRBV5-4
TGTGCCTGGAGTGCACAACGACACGGTGGCTACACCTTC CAWSAQRHGGYTF . TRBJ1-2 . TRBV30
TGCGCCAGCAGCCAAATAGGAAACACCATATATTTT CASSQIGNTIYF . TRBJ1-3 few TRBV4-1
TGTGCCAGCAGCCCGGTGACTAGCGATACGCAGTATTTT CASSPVTSDTQYF TRBD2 TRBJ2-3 . TRBV7-3
TGTGCCAGCACCATCCTAGCGGTAGGTGAGCAGTTCTTC CASTILAVGEQFF TRBD2 TRBJ2-1 . TRBV7-2
TGCGCCAGCAGCTCCATGACAGGGACATATTGGGAGACCCAGTACTTC CASSSMTGTYWETQYF TRBD1 TRBJ2-5 . TRBV5-1
TGTGCCTGGAGTGTAACGGGGGGGACTTACAATGAGCAGTTCTTC CAWSVTGGTYNEQFF TRBD2 TRBJ2-1 once TRBV30
TGTGCCCATCGGGGTGGGGGGATGAACACTGAAGCTTTCTTT CAHRGGGMNTEAFF . TRBJ1-1 . TRBV30
TGTGCCAGCAGCCAGGAAACGAAGGTCGGGACTAGCTACTACGAGCAGTACTTC CASSQETKVGTSYYEQYF TRBD2 TRBJ2-7 . TRBV3-1/TRBV3-2
TGTGCCAGCAGCTTAACAGGGGTTCAGCCCCAGCATTTT CASSLTGVQPQHF TRBD1 TRBJ1-5 . TRBV7-2
TGTGCCAGCAGTGAATTTTTTAGGGAGGCGGCAGGGGGCAGGTCTAATGAAAAACTGTTTTTT CASSEFFREAAGGRSNEKLFF TRBD1 TRBJ1-4 . TRBV6-1
TGTGCCAGCAGCCGCCAGGGACAGGGTAGGGCTCAGCCCCAGCATTTT CASSRQGQGRAQPQHF TRBD1 TRBJ1-5 . TRBV28
TGCAGTGCTAGCGGAGACTCACCCCTCCACTTT CSASGDSPLHF . TRBJ1-6 . TRBV20-1
TGCGCCAGCAGCCCGCAACTAGCGGCGACGGGCGAGCAGTACTTC CASSPQLAATGEQYF TRBD2 TRBJ2-7 . TRBV5-1
TGTGCCAGTAGTATAGTAGGGGTCGGCACCGGGGAGCTGTTTTTT CASSIVGVGTGELFF . TRBJ2-2 . TRBV19
TGTGCCAGCAGCGCTCGACAGGGGGCGGAAGCTTTCTTT CASSARQGAEAFF TRBD1 TRBJ1-1 . TRBV9
TGTGCCAGCAGCTTCTACAGGGGGCGGGAGACCCAGTACTTC CASSFYRGRETQYF TRBD1 TRBJ2-5 . TRBV7-8
TGTGCCTGGAGTGTTGGGAGGCTAAATGCCTACGAGCAGTACTTC CAWSVGRLNAYEQYF . TRBJ2-7 . TRBV30
TGCAGCGCCTGGGACAGGGATGACGAGCAGTACTTC CSAWDRDDEQYF TRBD1 TRBJ2-7 . TRBV29-1
TGTGCCAGCTCTGGCCCCAAGGAGGGGCCCTTCTATGGCTACACCTTC CASSGPKEGPFYGYTF . TRBJ1-2 . TRBV7-8
TGTGCCAGCAGCCCCCGACAGGGGTTAACCTACGAGCAGTACTTC CASSPRQGLTYEQYF TRBD1 TRBJ2-7 . TRBV7-8
TGTGCCAGCAGTTACTCGCTAGCGGGAGCACACTCCTACGAGCAGTACTTC CASSYSLAGAHSYEQYF TRBD2 TRBJ2-7 . TRBV6-2/TRBV6-3
TGTGCCAGCAGTATCTACAGGGCCTCTGGAAACACCATATATTTT CASSIYRASGNTIYF . TRBJ1-3 . TRBV6-7
TGTGCCAGCAGTTTACAGGGCGTTAGCCCAGATACGCAGTATTTT CASSLQGVSPDTQYF . TRBJ2-3 . TRBV6-5
TGTGCCAGCAGGCGGGACAGTACTTACAATGAGCAGTTCTTC CASRRDSTYNEQFF . TRBJ2-1 . TRBV6-4